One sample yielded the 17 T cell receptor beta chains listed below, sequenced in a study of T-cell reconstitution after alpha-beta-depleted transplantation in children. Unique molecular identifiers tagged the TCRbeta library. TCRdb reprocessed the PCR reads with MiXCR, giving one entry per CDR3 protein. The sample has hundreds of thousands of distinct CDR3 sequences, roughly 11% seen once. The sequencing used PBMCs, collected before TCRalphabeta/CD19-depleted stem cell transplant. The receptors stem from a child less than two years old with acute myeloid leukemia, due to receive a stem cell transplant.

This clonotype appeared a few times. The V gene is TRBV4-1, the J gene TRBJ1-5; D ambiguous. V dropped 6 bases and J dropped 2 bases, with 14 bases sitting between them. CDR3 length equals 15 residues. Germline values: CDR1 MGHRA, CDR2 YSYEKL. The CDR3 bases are TGCGCCAGCAGTCCGAAGACAAGGGGCAATCAGCCCCAGCATTTT. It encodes CASSPKTRGNQPQHF.

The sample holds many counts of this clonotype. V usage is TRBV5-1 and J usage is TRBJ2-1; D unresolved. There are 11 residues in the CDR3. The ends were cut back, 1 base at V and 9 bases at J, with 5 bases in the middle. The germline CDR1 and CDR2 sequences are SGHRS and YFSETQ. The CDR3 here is CASSLSGEQFF. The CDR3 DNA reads TGCGCCAGCAGCTTGAGTGGTGAGCAGTTCTTC.

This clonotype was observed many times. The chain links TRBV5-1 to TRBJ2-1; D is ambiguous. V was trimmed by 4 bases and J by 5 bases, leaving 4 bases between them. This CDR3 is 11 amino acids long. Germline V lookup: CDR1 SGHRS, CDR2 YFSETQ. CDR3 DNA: TGCGCCAGCAGCCAAAACAATGAGCAGTTCTTC. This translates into CASSQNNEQFF.

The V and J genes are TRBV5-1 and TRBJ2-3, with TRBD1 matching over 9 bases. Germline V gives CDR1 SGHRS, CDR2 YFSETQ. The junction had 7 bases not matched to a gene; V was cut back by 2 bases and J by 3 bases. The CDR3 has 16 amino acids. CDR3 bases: TGCGCCAGCAGCTTTAGGGGACAGGGTCGTACAGATACGCAGTATTTT. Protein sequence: CASSFRGQGRTDTQYF. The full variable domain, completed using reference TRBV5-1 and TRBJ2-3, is KAGVTQTPRYLIKTRGQQVTLSCSPISGHRSVSWYQQTPGQGLQFLFEYFSETQRNKGNFPGRFSGRQFSNSRSEMNVSTLELGDSALYLCASSFRGQGRTDTQYFGPGTRLTVL.

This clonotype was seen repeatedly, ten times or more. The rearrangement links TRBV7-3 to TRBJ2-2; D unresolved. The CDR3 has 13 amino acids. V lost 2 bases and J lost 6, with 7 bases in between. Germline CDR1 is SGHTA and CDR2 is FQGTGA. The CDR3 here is CASSLFSSGELFF. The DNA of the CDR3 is TGTGCCAGCAGCTTATTTAGCTCCGGGGAGCTGTTTTTT. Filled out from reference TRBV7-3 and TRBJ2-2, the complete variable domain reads GAGVSQTPSNKVTEKGKYVELRCDPISGHTALYWYRQSLGQGPEFLIYFQGTGAADDSGLPNDRFFAVRPEGSVSTLKIQRTERGDSAVYLCASSLFSSGELFFGEGSRLTVL.

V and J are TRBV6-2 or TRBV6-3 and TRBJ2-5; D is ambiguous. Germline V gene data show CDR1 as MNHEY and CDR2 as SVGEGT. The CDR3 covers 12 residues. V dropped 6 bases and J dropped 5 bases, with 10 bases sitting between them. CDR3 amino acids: CASREPSETQYF. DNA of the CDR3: TGTGCCAGCAGAGAGCCTTCGGAGACCCAGTACTTC.

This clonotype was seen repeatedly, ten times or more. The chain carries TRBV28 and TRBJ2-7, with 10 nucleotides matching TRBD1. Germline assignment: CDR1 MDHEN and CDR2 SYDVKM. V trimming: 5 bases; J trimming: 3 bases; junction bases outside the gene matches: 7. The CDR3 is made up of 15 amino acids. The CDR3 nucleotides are TGTGCCAGCAGTACCCGGGACAGGGGTAGCTACGAGCAGTACTTC. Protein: CASSTRDRGSYEQYF.

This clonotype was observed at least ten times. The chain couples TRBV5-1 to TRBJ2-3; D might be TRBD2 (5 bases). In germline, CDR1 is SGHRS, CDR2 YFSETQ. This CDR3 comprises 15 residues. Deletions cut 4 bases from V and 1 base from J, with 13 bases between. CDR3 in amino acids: CASSPDRGGTDTQYF. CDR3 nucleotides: TGCGCCAGCAGCCCAGATCGGGGAGGCACAGATACGCAGTATTTT.

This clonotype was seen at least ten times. CDR3 DNA: TGTGCCACCAGCAGAGACCCCAGGGACCCAGATACGCAGTATTTT. This encodes CATSRDPRDPDTQYF. The chain recombines TRBV15 with TRBJ2-3; perhaps D is TRBD1 or TRBD2 (5 bases each). V dropped 0 bases and J dropped 4 bases, with 11 bases sitting between them. Germline CDR1 and CDR2: LNHNV and YYDKDF (reference sequence). This CDR3 is 15 amino acids long.

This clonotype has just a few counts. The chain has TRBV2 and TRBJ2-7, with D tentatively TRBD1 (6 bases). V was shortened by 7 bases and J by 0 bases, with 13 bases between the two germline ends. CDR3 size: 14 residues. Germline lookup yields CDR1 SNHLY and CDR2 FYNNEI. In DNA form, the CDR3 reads TGTGCCAGCACCCCTCGGGACACCTCCTACGAGCAGTACTTC. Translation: CASTPRDTSYEQYF.

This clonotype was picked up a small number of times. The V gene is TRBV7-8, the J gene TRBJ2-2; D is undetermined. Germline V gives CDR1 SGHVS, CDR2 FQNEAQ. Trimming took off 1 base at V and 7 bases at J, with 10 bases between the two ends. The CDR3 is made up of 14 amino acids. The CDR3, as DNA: TGTGCCAGCAGCTTAGATGGGTGGGGCGGGGAGCTGTTTTTT. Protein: CASSLDGWGGELFF.

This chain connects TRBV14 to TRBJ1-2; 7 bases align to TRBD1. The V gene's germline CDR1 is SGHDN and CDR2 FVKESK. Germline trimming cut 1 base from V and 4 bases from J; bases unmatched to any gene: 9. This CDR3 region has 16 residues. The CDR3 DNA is TGTGCCAGCAGCCAAGGACAGGGTCTTGGGGCCTATGGCTACACCTTC. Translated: CASSQGQGLGAYGYTF.

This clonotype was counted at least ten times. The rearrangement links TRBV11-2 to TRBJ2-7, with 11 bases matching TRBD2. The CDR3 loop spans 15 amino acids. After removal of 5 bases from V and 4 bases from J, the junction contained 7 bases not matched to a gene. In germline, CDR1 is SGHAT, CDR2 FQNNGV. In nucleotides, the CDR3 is TGTGCCAGCAGCCCCACTAGCGGGAGAAAATACGAGCAGTACTTC. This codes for CASSPTSGRKYEQYF.

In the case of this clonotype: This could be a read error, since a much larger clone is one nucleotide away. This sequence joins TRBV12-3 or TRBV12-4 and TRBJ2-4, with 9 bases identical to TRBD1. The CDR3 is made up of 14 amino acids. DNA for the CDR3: TGTGCCAGAAGTTTCCGGGACAGGGCAGACATTCAGTACTTC. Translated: CARSFRDRADIQYF.

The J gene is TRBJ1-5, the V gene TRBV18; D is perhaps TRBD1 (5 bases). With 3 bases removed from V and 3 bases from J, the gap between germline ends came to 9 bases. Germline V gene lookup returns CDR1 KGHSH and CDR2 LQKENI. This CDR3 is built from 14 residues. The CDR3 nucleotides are TGTGCCAGCTCACCGGGGGGTAACAATCAGCCCCAGCATTTT. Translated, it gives CASSPGGNNQPQHF.

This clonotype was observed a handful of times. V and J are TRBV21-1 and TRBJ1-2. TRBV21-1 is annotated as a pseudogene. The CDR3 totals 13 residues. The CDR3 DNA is TGTGCCAGCAAAGATTGGCGGATCTATGGCTACACCTTC. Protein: CASKDWRIYGYTF.

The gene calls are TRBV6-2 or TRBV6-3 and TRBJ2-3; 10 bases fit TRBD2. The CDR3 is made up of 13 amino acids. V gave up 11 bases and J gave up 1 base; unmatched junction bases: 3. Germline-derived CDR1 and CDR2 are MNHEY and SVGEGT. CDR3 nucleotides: TGTGCCGTCGGGACTAGCGGCACAGATACGCAGTATTTT. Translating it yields CAVGTSGTDTQYF.